This is a list of T cell receptor beta chains from one sample in a study of cytomegalovirus exposure and HLA in healthy donors. The data were produced by immunoSEQ multiplex PCR, yet TCRdb's version contains in-frame clones alone and is incomplete. The sample has fewer than 150,000 clones, about 75% seen once; the top ten hold around 30%. Sequencing used PBMCs. The receptors were sampled from a man in his fifties or sixties in good health and CMV-seropositive. CDR3s include the opening cysteine and the closing phenylalanine or tryptophan. D genes are given only for firm matches. The listing skips clone size in some rows; elsewhere it reads once, few, many or a size class.

clone size	V gene	D gene	CDR3 length	J gene	CDR3 protein	CDR3 DNA
.	TRBV9	.	12	TRBJ2-7	CASSATGYEQYF	TGTGCCAGCAGCGCCACCGGCTACGAGCAGTACTTC
.	TRBV5-5	TRBD1	15	TRBJ1-1	CASSKLDRGIFEAFF	TGTGCCAGCAGCAAACTCGACAGGGGGATTTTTGAAGCTTTCTTT
few	TRBV9	.	15	TRBJ1-5	CASSATQGNNQPQHF	TGTGCCAGCAGCGCAACACAGGGAAACAATCAGCCCCAGCATTTT
.	TRBV6-1	TRBD1	15	TRBJ1-1	CASSPGQGRSTEAFF	TGTGCCAGCAGTCCGGGACAGGGGCGAAGCACTGAAGCTTTCTTT
.	TRBV28	TRBD2	13	TRBJ2-3	CASLRGGTDTQYF	TGTGCCAGCCTGCGGGGGGGCACAGATACGCAGTATTTT
once	TRBV9	.	14	TRBJ1-1	CASSVGHLNTEAFF	TGTGCCAGCAGCGTAGGACACTTGAACACTGAAGCTTTCTTT
once	TRBV28	.	13	TRBJ1-2	CALRGRDVYGYTF	TGTGCCCTCAGAGGGCGGGACGTCTATGGCTACACCTTC
few	TRBV27	.	15	TRBJ2-1	CASSLSRGAWNEQFF	TGTGCCAGCAGTTTATCCCGGGGGGCCTGGAATGAGCAGTTCTTC
.	TRBV11-2	.	17	TRBJ1-3	CASSSRIGLLSGNTIYF	TGTGCCAGCAGCTCGCGCATCGGACTCTTATCTGGAAACACCATATATTTT
.	TRBV2	.	14	TRBJ1-5	CASSEREFNQPQHF	TGTGCCAGCAGTGAAAGGGAGTTTAATCAGCCCCAGCATTTT
.	TRBV7-3	.	17	TRBJ1-1	CASSSHPPAGSNTEAFF	TGTGCCAGCAGCTCGCACCCTCCTGCGGGATCCAACACTGAAGCTTTCTTT
once	TRBV6-5	.	12	TRBJ2-7	CASSYSGGEQYF	TGTGCCAGCAGTTACTCCGGGGGCGAGCAGTACTTC
once	TRBV7-9	TRBD2	17	TRBJ2-7	CASSFALRLAGSYEQYF	TGTGCCAGCAGCTTCGCACTCCGACTAGCGGGATCCTACGAGCAGTACTTC